Included here is one T cell receptor (beta chain) sequence, with context. CDR1 and CDR2 (germline): LNHDA, SQIVND (reference sequence). The ends lost 3 bases at V and 2 bases at J; junction bases unmatched: 13. This CDR3 contains 18 residues. This specimen belongs to a study of cytomegalovirus exposure and HLA in healthy donors. TCRdb's table, derived via immunoSEQ multiplex PCR, lists solely in-frame clones and lacks some. The sample lists more than 250,000 clones; roughly 88% were seen once. This chain connects TRBV19 to TRBJ1-1, with TRBD1 matching over 9 bases. The sample was PBMCs. The origin of this receptor is a woman between 18 and 30 years old in good health and CMV-seronegative. The CDR3 sequence: CASSIMDRGNNPNTEAFF. The CDR3 region has the DNA TGTGCCAGTAGTATTATGGACAGGGGAAATAACCCCAACACTGAAGCTTTCTTT.